A single sample gave rise to the 14 T cell receptor beta chains below, sequenced in a study of blood T cell repertoires in COVID-19. Profiled with immunoSEQ multiplex PCR; TCRdb holds only in-frame clones, not every one. In the table there are over 120,000 clones, roughly 78% of which are singletons. The sample consisted of PBMCs or T cells enriched from blood (not recorded which). All receptors derive from a woman in her forties or fifties who had recovered from COVID-19.

The J gene is TRBJ1-6, the V gene TRBV7-8; 10 bases fit TRBD1. The CDR3 covers 16 residues. V lost 1 base, J lost 7 bases, and 4 bases stayed unmatched. Per the germline V gene, CDR1 is SGHVS and CDR2 is FQNEAQ. The CDR3 DNA is TGTGCCAGCAGCTTAGACGACAGGGGGCTGAATTCACCCCTCCACTTT. Protein sequence: CASSLDDRGLNSPLHF.

This clone came up once. This chain connects TRBV7-2 to TRBJ2-7, with D possibly being TRBD1 (6 bases). V shed 3 bases and J shed 3 bases, with 12 bases lying between them. This CDR3 comprises 14 residues. In germline, CDR1 is SGHTA, CDR2 FQGNSA. CDR3 nucleotides: TGTGCCAGCAGCTTGGCCGGACAGATCTACGAGCAGTACTTC. Translation: CASSLAGQIYEQYF.

This clone came up a few times. This sequence joins TRBV5-4 and TRBJ1-3; no definite D call. In germline, CDR1 is SGHNT, CDR2 YYREEE (reference sequence). This CDR3 contains 17 residues. Trimming cost V 0 bases and J 0 bases, with 13 bases left between them. CDR3 sequence: CASSLARLVGSGNTIYF. CDR3 DNA: TGTGCCAGCAGCTTGGCGAGGTTAGTGGGCTCTGGAAACACCATATATTTT.

The gene calls are TRBV6-5 and TRBJ1-2; D is unresolved. The CDR3 is made up of 13 amino acids. In germline, CDR1 is MNHEY, CDR2 SVGAGI. Trimming stripped 6 bases from V and 5 bases from J, with 13 bases between. The CDR3 bases are TGTGCCAGCAGGCCCCTTGGGCTATATGGCTACACCTTC. It yields the protein CASRPLGLYGYTF.

This clone was seen once. The chain uses TRBV3-1 (or the pseudogene TRBV3-2) and TRBJ2-3; 15 positions match TRBD2. V was pared by 6 bases and J by 6 bases, with 7 bases of the junction left unmatched. CDR3 length equals 16 residues. CDR1 LGHDT and CDR2 YNNKEL come from the germline V gene (reference sequence). Written as DNA, the CDR3 is TGTGCCAGCAGACGAGGACTAGCGGGGGGGGCCGATACGCAGTATTTT. Protein: CASRRGLAGGADTQYF.

This clone was picked up a small number of times. The chain couples TRBV7-9 to TRBJ1-3; D unclear. This CDR3 is built from 15 residues. CDR1 and CDR2 (germline): SEHNR, FQNEAQ (reference sequence). The V end was cut by 4 bases, the J end by 1 base, with 11 bases between. The CDR3 coding sequence is TGTGCCAGCAGCTCCCCGGGTTTGTCTGGAAACACCATATATTTT. Translation gives CASSSPGLSGNTIYF.

The V call is TRBV2, the J call TRBJ1-4, with 8 bases fitting TRBD1. This CDR3 has 14 residues. Germline values: CDR1 SNHLY, CDR2 FYNNEI. J gave up 5 bases and V 9 bases, and 8 bases lay outside the gene matches. The CDR3 here is CASHTRQGNEKLFF. CDR3 nucleotide sequence: TGTGCCAGTCATACTCGACAGGGGAATGAAAAACTGTTTTTT.

The rearrangement uses TRBV5-1 and TRBJ2-3; 13 bases align to TRBD2. This CDR3 is 18 amino acids long. Per the germline V gene, CDR1 is SGHRS and CDR2 is YFSETQ. Germline trimming cut 0 bases from V and 1 base from J; bases unmatched to any gene: 5. The CDR3 here is CASSLDIGTSGGTDTQYF. The CDR3, as DNA: TGCGCCAGCAGCTTGGATATAGGGACTAGCGGGGGCACAGATACGCAGTATTTT.

This clone was observed a few times. This chain connects TRBV7-9 to TRBJ1-5; D is perhaps TRBD1 (5 bases). The CDR3 runs 15 residues. CDR1 and CDR2 from the germline V gene are SEHNR and FQNEAQ (reference sequence). V lost 1 base and J lost 3, with 10 bases in between. The DNA of the CDR3 is TGTGCCAGCAGCTTAGGGGGCAGGGCCAATCAGCCCCAGCATTTT. It yields the protein CASSLGGRANQPQHF. The whole variable domain, remainder taken from reference TRBV7-9 and TRBJ1-5, is DTGVSQNPRHKITKRGQNVTFRCDPISEHNRLYWYRQTLGQGPEFLTYFQNEAQLEKSRLLSDRFSAERPKGSFSTLEIQRTEQGDSAMYLCASSLGGRANQPQHFGDGTRLSIL.

Only one count was recorded for this clone. The chain carries TRBV5-1 and TRBJ1-2; D gene uncertain. CDR1 and CDR2 (germline): SGHRS, YFSETQ. V gave up 7 bases and J gave up 6 bases, with 19 bases separating them. The CDR3 totals 14 residues. The CDR3 reads CASSGGSEENGYTF. The CDR3 nucleotides are TGCGCCAGCTCCGGAGGGTCTGAGGAGAATGGCTACACCTTC.

The chain combines TRBV5-5 with TRBJ1-5, with 7 bases matching TRBD1. V trimming: 4 bases; J trimming: 5 bases; junction bases outside the gene matches: 3. The germline CDR1 and CDR2 sequences are SGHKS and YYEKEE (reference sequence). This CDR3 is 13 amino acids long. CDR3 coding DNA: TGTGCCAGCAGCGGCCAGGGGGATCAGCCCCAGCATTTT. Translation: CASSGQGDQPQHF. Full variable domain (remainder filled in from reference TRBV5-5 and TRBJ1-5): DAGVTQSPTHLIKTRGQQVTLRCSPISGHKSVSWYQQVLGQGPQFIFQYYEKEERGRGNFPDRFSARQFPNYSSELNVNALLLGDSALYLCASSGQGDQPQHFGDGTRLSIL.

The chain recombines TRBV7-2 with TRBJ2-2; 10 bases match TRBD2. This CDR3 has 16 residues. Germline V gene lookup returns CDR1 SGHTA and CDR2 FQGNSA. V gave up 0 bases and J gave up 5 bases; unmatched junction bases: 3. The CDR3 region has the DNA TGTGCCAGCAGCTTAGCGAAGCGGGGGGGTACCGGGGAGCTGTTTTTT. Protein sequence: CASSLAKRGGTGELFF.

CDR3 residues: CASNRGDPMETQYF. DNA of the CDR3: TGTGCCAGCAATCGCGGGGACCCCATGGAGACCCAGTACTTC. The rearrangement links TRBV2 to TRBJ2-5; D may be TRBD2 (6 bases). CDR1 SNHLY and CDR2 FYNNEI come from the germline V gene. The CDR3 runs 14 residues. V lost 7 bases to trimming and J lost 5 bases, with 17 bases between them. The whole variable domain, filled in from reference TRBV2 and TRBJ2-5, reads EPEVTQTPSHQVTQMGQEVILRCVPISNHLYFYWYRQILGQKVEFLVSFYNNEISEKSEIFDDQFSVERPDGSNFTLKIRSTKLEDSAMYFCASNRGDPMETQYFGPGTRLLVL.

This chain joins TRBV11-1 and TRBJ2-3; a possible D gene is TRBD2 (6 bases). The CDR3 consists of 15 residues. V lost 1 base, J lost 1 base, and 9 bases lay in between. Germline CDR1 and CDR2: SGHAT and FQDESV (reference sequence). CDR3 nucleotide sequence: TGTGCCAGCAGCTTAGTATTAGCGGGCACAGATACGCAGTATTTT. Translation: CASSLVLAGTDTQYF. The complete variable domain, with remaining parts taken from reference TRBV11-1 and TRBJ2-3, reads EAEVAQSPRYKITEKSQAVAFWCDPISGHATLYWYRQILGQGPELLVQFQDESVVDDSQLPKDRFSAERLKGVDSTLKIQPAELGDSAMYLCASSLVLAGTDTQYFGPGTRLTVL.